The text below deals with one T cell receptor beta chain. It lacks a known antigen. The input lacks base qualities; no much larger clone sits a single base away. TCRbeta CDR3 regions were profiled by bias-controlled multiplex PCR amplification of genomic DNA with the immunoSEQ Assay. Turning to the authors' computational methods: To quantify the absolute abundance of each unique TCRbeta CDR3 region, the sequences were collapsed and filtered. Differential abundance was assessed using a binomial (Fisher-equivalent) model and a beta-binomial model in which time-dependent variance fitted from healthy donors was added. Clones with fewer than 5 combined templates were removed, and differential abundance was called for clones with a Benjamini-Hochberg FDR below 0.01. Using the form v = (b*log(k)+a)^2, the beta-binomial variance was modeled as a function of the total template count across the two samples. Here the immuneACCESS table is served through TCRdb, limited to in-frame sequences with V and J called. Missing clones are a known gap in these copies; in checked studies unresolved V genes cover under half, and the rest lacks a known reason. V, J and clone size reflect that table, while D and trimming were determined from the DNA. The sample table holds tens of thousands of clones, of which about 88% were seen once. The ten largest account for about 3% of the sample.

This record belongs to a study of identifying expanded T cells in peripheral blood (dated 2019 in TCRdb). About the full investigation: Technical replicates were generated by sequencing separate aliquots of the same genomic DNA pool, with four replicates compared pairwise.

Broader findings and caveats from the paper: It was expected by the authors that biological variance in healthy repertoires might increase further over much longer intervals, such as months to years. For all healthy donors, the variance in clone template counts between approximately 2-week samples rose significantly as total template count increased. Across all healthy-donor time intervals, the beta-binomial model significantly cut both the number of clones called differentially abundant and the false-positive rate. Approximately 1.2 differentially abundant clones were flagged by the binomial model between technical replicates, whereas about 15 and 19 were flagged over about two weeks and four weeks, respectively.

The cysteine opens and the phenylalanine closes a CDR3 of 16 amino acids. Just CDR3 DNA is preserved here, 48 bases in frame from base 1. CDR1 SGHNT and CDR2 YYREEE were looked up in the germline V gene (reference sequence). Cut back by 2 bases and 6 bases, the V and J ends lie 21 bases apart. During the collection period, no immune events, such as infections, were documented for the healthy donors. To calibrate time-dependent variance in a beta-binomial model of T-cell clone differential abundance, blood repertoires from healthy donors were used as a training cohort. The training cohort was composed of 10 or so healthy donors, 3 female and 7 male. An age range of about 29 to 65 years, with an average of around 44 years, was recorded for the donors. Whole blood from each healthy donor was obtained from a commercial supplier and was collected at three time points around 13 days apart. For immunosequencing, genomic DNA was extracted from whole blood that had not been sorted.

The TCR originated in a person aged 18 to 70 in good health. The chain employs TRBV5-4 and TRBJ2-7; no confident D gene assignment can be made. The sample comprised blood. The nucleotide sequence is given as TGTGCCAGCAGCTTTAGGTGGCTCAAAGGGCGCGCCGAGCAGTACTTC. It translates as CASSFRWLKGRAEQYF.